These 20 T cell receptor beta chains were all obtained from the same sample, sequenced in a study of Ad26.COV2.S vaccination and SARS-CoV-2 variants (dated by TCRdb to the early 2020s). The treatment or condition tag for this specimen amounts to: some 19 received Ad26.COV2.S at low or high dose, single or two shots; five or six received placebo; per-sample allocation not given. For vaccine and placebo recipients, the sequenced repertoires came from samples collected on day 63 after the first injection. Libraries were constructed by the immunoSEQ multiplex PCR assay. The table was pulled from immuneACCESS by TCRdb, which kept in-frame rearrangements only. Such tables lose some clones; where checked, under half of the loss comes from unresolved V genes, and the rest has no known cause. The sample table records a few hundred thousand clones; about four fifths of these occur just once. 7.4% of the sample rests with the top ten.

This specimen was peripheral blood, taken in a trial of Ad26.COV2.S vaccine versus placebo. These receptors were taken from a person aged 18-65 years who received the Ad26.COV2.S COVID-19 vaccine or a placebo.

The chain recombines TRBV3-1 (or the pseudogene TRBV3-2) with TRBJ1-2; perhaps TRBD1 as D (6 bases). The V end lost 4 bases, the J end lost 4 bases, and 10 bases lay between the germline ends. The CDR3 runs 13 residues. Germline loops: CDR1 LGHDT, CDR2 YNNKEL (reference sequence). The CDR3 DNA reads TGTGCCAGCAGCCGGACAGCGCGCTATGGCTACACCTTC. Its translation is CASSRTARYGYTF.

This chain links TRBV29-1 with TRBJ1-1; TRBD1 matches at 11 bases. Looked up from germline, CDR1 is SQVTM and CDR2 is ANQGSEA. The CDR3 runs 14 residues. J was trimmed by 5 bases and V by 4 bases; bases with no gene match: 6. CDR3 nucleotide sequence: TGCAGCGTTGGGGCCGGGACAGGGGGGACTGAAGCTTTCTTT. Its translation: CSVGAGTGGTEAFF.

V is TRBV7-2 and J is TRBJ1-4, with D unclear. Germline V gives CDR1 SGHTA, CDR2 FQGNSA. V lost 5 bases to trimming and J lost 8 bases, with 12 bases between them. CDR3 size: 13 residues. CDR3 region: CASSQFNAEKLFF. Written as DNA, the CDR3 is TGTGCCAGCAGCCAGTTTAACGCGGAAAAACTGTTTTTT.

CDR3 residues: CASGIGLDTEAFF. The CDR3 region has the DNA TGCGCCAGCGGGATCGGTTTGGACACTGAAGCTTTCTTT. The V and J genes are TRBV5-1 and TRBJ1-1; D is undetermined. The CDR3 is 13 residues long. Trimming left V 7 bases short and J 3 bases short, with 13 bases between. Per germline, CDR1 SGHRS and CDR2 YFSETQ.

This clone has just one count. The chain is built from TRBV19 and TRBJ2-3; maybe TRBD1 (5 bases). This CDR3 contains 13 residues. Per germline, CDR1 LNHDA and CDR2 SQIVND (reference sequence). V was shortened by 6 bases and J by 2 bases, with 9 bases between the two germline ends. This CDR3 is CASSRANTDTQYF. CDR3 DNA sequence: TGTGCCAGTAGCAGGGCAAACACAGATACGCAGTATTTT.

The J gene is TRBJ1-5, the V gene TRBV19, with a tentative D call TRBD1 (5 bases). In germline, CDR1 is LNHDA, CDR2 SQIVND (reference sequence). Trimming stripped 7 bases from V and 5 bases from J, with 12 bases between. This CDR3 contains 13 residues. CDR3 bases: TGTGCCAGTACCATCCGGGGGGATCAGCCCCAGCATTTT. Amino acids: CASTIRGDQPQHF. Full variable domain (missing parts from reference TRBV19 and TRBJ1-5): DGGITQSPKYLFRKEGQNVTLSCEQNLNHDAMYWYRQDPGQGLRLIYYSQIVNDFQKGDIAEGYSVSREKKESFPLTVTSAQKNPTAFYLCASTIRGDQPQHFGDGTRLSIL.

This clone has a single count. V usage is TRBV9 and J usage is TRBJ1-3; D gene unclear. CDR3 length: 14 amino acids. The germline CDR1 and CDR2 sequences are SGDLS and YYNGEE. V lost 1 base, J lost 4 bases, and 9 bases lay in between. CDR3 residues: CASSVTRRGNTIYF. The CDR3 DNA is TGTGCCAGCAGCGTAACAAGAAGGGGAAACACCATATATTTT.

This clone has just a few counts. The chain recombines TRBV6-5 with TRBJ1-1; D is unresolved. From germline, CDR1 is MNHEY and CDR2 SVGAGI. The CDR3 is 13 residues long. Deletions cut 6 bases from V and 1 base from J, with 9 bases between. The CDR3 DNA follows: TGTGCCAGCAGACTCGACGCGAACACTGAAGCTTTCTTT. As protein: CASRLDANTEAFF.

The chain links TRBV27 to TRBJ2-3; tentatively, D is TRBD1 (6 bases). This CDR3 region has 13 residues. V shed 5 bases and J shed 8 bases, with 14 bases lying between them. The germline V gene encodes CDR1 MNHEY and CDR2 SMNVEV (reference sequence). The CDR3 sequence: CASSTRGMATQYF. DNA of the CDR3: TGTGCCAGCAGTACCAGGGGTATGGCTACGCAGTATTTT.

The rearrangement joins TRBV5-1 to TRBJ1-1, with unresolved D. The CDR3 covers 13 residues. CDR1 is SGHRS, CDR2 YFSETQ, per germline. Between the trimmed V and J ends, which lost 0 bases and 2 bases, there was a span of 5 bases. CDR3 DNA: TGCGCCAGCAGCTTGGAAGCTAACACTGAAGCTTTCTTT. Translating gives CASSLEANTEAFF.

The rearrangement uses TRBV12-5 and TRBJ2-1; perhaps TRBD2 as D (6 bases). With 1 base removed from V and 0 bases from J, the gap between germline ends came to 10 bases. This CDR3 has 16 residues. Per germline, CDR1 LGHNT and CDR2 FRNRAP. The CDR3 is CASGLGTSLSYNEQFF. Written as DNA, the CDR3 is TGTGCTAGTGGTTTGGGCACTAGCCTCTCCTACAATGAGCAGTTCTTC.

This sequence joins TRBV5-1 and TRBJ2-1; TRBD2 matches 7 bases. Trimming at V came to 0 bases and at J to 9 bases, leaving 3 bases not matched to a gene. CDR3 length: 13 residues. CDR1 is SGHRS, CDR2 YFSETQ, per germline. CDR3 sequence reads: CASSLAGGTEQFF. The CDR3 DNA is TGCGCCAGCAGCTTGGCCGGGGGGACTGAGCAGTTCTTC.

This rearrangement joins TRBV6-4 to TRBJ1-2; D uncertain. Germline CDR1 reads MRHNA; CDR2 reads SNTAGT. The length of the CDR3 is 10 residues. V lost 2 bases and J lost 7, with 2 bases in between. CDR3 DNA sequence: TGTGCCAGCAGTGACACTGGCTACACCTTC. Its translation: CASSDTGYTF.

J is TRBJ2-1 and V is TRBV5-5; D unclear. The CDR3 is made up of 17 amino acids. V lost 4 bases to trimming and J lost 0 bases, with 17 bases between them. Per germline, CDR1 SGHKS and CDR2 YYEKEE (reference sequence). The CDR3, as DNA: TGTGCCAGCAGCCTGTATTATTCGCCTAGCTCCTACAATGAGCAGTTCTTC. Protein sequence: CASSLYYSPSSYNEQFF.

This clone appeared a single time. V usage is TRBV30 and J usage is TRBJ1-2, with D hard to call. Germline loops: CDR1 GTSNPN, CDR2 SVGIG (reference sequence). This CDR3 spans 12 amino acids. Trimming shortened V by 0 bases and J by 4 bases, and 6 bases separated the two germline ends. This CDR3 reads CAWSVHGYGYTF. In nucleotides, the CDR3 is TGTGCCTGGAGTGTACACGGCTATGGCTACACCTTC.

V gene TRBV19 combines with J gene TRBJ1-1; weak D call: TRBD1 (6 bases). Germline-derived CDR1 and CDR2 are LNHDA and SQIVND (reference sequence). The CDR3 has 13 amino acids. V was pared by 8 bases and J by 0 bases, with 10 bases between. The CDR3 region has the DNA TGTGCCAGTTTGGGGGCCATGAACACTGAAGCTTTCTTT. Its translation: CASLGAMNTEAFF.

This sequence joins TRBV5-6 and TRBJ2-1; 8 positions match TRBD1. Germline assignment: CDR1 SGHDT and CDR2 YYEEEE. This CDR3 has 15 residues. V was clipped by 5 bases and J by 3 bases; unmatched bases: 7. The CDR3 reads CASSFGQGIYNEQFF. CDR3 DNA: TGTGCCAGCAGTTTCGGACAGGGAATCTACAATGAGCAGTTCTTC.

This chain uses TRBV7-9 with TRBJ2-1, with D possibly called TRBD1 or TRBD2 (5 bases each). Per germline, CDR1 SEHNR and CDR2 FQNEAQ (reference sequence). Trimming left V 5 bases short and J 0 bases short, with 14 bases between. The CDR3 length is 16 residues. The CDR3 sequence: CASSPLDSDSYNEQFF. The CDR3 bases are TGTGCCAGCAGCCCACTAGACAGCGACTCCTACAATGAGCAGTTCTTC.

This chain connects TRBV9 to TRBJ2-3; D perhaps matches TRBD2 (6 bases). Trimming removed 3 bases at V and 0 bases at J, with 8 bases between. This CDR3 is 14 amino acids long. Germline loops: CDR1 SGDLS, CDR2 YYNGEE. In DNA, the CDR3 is TGTGCCAGCAGCGCGGGGACTAGCACAGATACGCAGTATTTT. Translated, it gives CASSAGTSTDTQYF.

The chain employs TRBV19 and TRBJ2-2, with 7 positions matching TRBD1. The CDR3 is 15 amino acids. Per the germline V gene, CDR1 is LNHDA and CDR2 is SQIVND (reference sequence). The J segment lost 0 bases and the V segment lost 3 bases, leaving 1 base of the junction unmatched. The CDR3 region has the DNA TGTGCCAGTAGTATGGGACAGCCGAACACCGGGGAGCTGTTTTTT. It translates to CASSMGQPNTGELFF.